The 10 T cell receptor beta chains below were found in one sample sequenced in a study of a mutant IDH1 vaccine in newly diagnosed glioma. These receptors have no known antigen. Assay: immunoSEQ multiplex PCR; the TCRdb copy retains only in-frame clones and omits some. Among 30,000 to 35,000 clones listed, around 58% were seen once. This sample's time point: week 5, during vaccination. The investigators gave 300 ug of mutant IDH1 20-mer peptide in each vaccine dose, together with topical imiquimod. This specimen consisted of PBMCs, obtained from a glioma patient whose treatment included an IDH1 peptide vaccine. The receptors shown here come from a woman under 30 with glioma.

V is TRBV9 and J is TRBJ1-5; D not certain. Germline lookup yields CDR1 SGDLS and CDR2 YYNGEE. V lost 2 bases, J lost 7 bases, and 19 bases lay in between. The CDR3 extends over 16 amino acids. In DNA, the CDR3 is TGTGCCAGCAGCGTCAAACAGAACATAGCGGGACAGCCCCAGCATTTT. Protein sequence: CASSVKQNIAGQPQHF.

V is TRBV18 and J is TRBJ2-3; no firm D call. The CDR3 totals 12 residues. V gave up 5 bases and J gave up 10 bases, with 13 bases separating them. CDR1 and CDR2 from the germline V gene are KGHSH and LQKENI. The CDR3: CASSNGRVAQYF. In DNA, the CDR3 is TGTGCCAGCTCAAACGGCCGCGTCGCGCAGTATTTT.

Worth noting for this clone: Other DNA sequences from this sample encode an identical CDR3 as well. This rearrangement joins TRBV6-1 to TRBJ1-1; D is perhaps TRBD1 (5 bases). Germline CDR1 is MNHNS and CDR2 is SASEGT. V lost 6 bases and J 4 bases, leaving 18 bases between the germline ends. The CDR3 sequence is 15 residues long. The CDR3 DNA reads as TGTGCCAGCAGCCGGAAGGGGCAGGGCTCCACTGAAGCTTTCTTT. Residues: CASSRKGQGSTEAFF.

V is TRBV25-1 and J is TRBJ1-5; 10 nucleotides line up with TRBD1. The CDR3 consists of 13 residues. Germline CDR1 reads MGHDK; CDR2 reads SYGVNS. The V segment lost 6 bases and the J segment 4 bases; nucleotides outside the gene matches: 0. The CDR3 reads CASRGQGNQPQHF. As DNA, the CDR3 is TGTGCCAGCAGGGGACAGGGGAATCAGCCCCAGCATTTT.

V and J are TRBV9 and TRBJ1-2; 8 bases are shared with TRBD1. The CDR3 extends over 15 amino acids. With 0 bases clipped from V and 4 bases from J, the junction kept 5 bases outside the gene matches. Germline loops: CDR1 SGDLS, CDR2 YYNGEE. The CDR3 bases are TGTGCCAGCAGCGTAGCTACGGGACAGGTCTATGGCTACACCTTC. The encoded protein is CASSVATGQVYGYTF.

The table lists this clone with a few counts. This sequence joins TRBV7-2 and TRBJ1-1, with a possible D match to TRBD1 (5 bases). V was cut by 5 bases and J by 4 bases, with 20 bases left in between. CDR3 length: 16 amino acids. From germline, CDR1 is SGHTA and CDR2 FQGNSA. CDR3 in amino acids: CASSMEGYRWSTEAFF. The CDR3 coding sequence is TGTGCCAGCAGCATGGAGGGGTACCGGTGGAGCACTGAAGCTTTCTTT.

The rearrangement joins TRBV6-5 to TRBJ2-7; 8 bases line up with TRBD2. The CDR3 extends over 13 amino acids. Per the germline V gene, CDR1 is MNHEY and CDR2 is SVGAGI. J was trimmed by 5 bases and V by 2 bases; bases with no gene match: 2. Here the CDR3 DNA reads TGTGCCAGCAGTTACAGCGGGAGAAACGAGCAGTACTTC. Its protein product is CASSYSGRNEQYF.

This clone occurred a few times. CDR3 in amino acids: CAITQTNVGNTIYF. DNA of the CDR3: TGTGCCATCACCCAGACGAATGTCGGGAACACCATATATTTT. The rearrangement uses TRBV10-3 and TRBJ1-3; no firm D call. Trimming cost V 7 bases and J 7 bases, with 17 bases left between them. This CDR3 has 14 amino acids. Germline loops: CDR1 ENHRY, CDR2 SYGVKD.

This clone was seen a handful of times. Germline is not matched at one junction end, which may reflect a read error. This rearrangement joins TRBV7-7 to TRBJ2-5, with D possibly matching TRBD1 (5 bases). The CDR3 spans 13 residues. Germline assignment: CDR1 SSHAT and CDR2 FNYEAQ (reference sequence). The CDR3: CASSPQDVGTQYF. In DNA form, the CDR3 reads TGTGCTAGCAGCCCACAGGACGTCGGAACCCAGTACTTC. The full variable domain, in which reference TRBV7-7 and TRBJ2-5 provide the parts outside the CDR3, is GAGVSQSPRYKVTKRGQDVTLRCDPISSHATLYWYQQALGQGPEFLTYFNYEAQPDKSGLPSDRFSAERPEGSISTLTIQRTEQRDSAMYRCASSPQDVGTQYFGPGTRLLVL.

This clone showed up just a few times. The chain joins TRBV18 to TRBJ1-1, with TRBD1 identical over 10 bases. Trimming removed 3 bases from V and 11 bases from J; junction bases left unmatched: 9. Germline V gene lookup returns CDR1 KGHSH and CDR2 LQKENI. This CDR3 spans 14 amino acids. The CDR3: CASSPRGTGAPAFF. CDR3 sequence (DNA): TGTGCCAGCTCACCGCGCGGGACAGGGGCGCCTGCTTTCTTT.